These 27 T cell receptor beta chains came from one sample sequenced in a study of T cells after yellow fever vaccination. One entry per CDR3 protein results from TCRdb running MiXCR on the 5' RACE reads. The data show 510,000 or so distinct CDR3 sequences, about 19% seen once. The sequenced sample was PBMCs, obtained 15 days after the yellow fever booster vaccination. The receptors here all came from a man aged 25 to 40 who received the YFV17D yellow fever vaccine.

The CDR3 sequence: CASSSHGQADLYEQYF. The CDR3 DNA reads as TGTGCCAGCAGCTCCCACGGACAGGCTGATCTTTACGAGCAGTACTTC. The chain couples TRBV9 to TRBJ2-7, with TRBD1 matching over 7 bases. CDR1 and CDR2 (germline): SGDLS, YYNGEE. The CDR3 spans 16 residues. The V segment lost 4 bases and the J segment 4 bases; nucleotides outside the gene matches: 14.

About this clonotype: Since no conserved phenylalanine or tryptophan closes the CDR3, a read error is the likely cause. The chain has TRBV20-1 and TRBJ2-7, with 16 bases that match TRBD2. V gave up 6 bases and J gave up 2 bases; unmatched junction bases: 7. The CDR3 loop spans 16 amino acids. Germline CDR1 reads DFQATT; CDR2 reads SNEGSKA (reference sequence). The CDR3 sequence is CSAPGTSGRDTYEQYS. The DNA of the CDR3 is TGCAGTGCCCCGGGGACTAGCGGGAGGGACACCTACGAGCAGTACTCC.

This clonotype has only a few counts. The chain carries TRBV7-8 and TRBJ2-5, with TRBD2 as a possible D gene (6 bases). CDR3 length equals 14 residues. Trimming removed 4 bases from V and 5 bases from J, with 14 bases in between. In germline, CDR1 is SGHVS, CDR2 FQNEAQ. In DNA, the CDR3 is TGTGCCAGCAGCTCTCGGGACTCGGGGGAGACCCAGTACTTC. Its translation: CASSSRDSGETQYF. Full variable domain (rest looked up from reference TRBV7-8 and TRBJ2-5): GAGVSQSPRYKVAKRGQDVALRCDPISGHVSLFWYQQALGQGPEFLTYFQNEAQLDKSGLPSDRFFAERPEGSVSTLKIQRTQQEDSAVYLCASSSRDSGETQYFGPGTRLLVL.

The chain couples TRBV3-1 to TRBJ2-5; D is ambiguous. The germline CDR1 and CDR2 sequences are LGHDT and YNNKEL (reference sequence). This CDR3 is built from 14 residues. Trimming pared 7 bases from V and 3 bases from J, leaving 15 bases between. The CDR3 is CASTPLGSKETQYF. The CDR3 DNA follows: TGTGCCAGCACCCCGTTGGGCAGCAAAGAGACCCAGTACTTC.

V and J are TRBV5-6 and TRBJ2-7, with D hard to call. The CDR3 runs 14 residues. Trimming cost V 0 bases and J 2 bases, with 9 bases left between them. Germline CDR1 is SGHDT and CDR2 is YYEEEE. The CDR3 bases are TGTGCCAGCAGCTTGGCCATAAAAACCTACGAGCAGTACTTC. This gives the protein CASSLAIKTYEQYF.

The sample holds a few counts of this clonotype. This chain uses TRBV12-3 or TRBV12-4 with TRBJ2-6, with unresolved D. Trimming pared 10 bases from V and 0 bases from J, leaving 7 bases between. The CDR3 contains 13 residues. CDR3 nucleotide sequence: TGTGCCACCCACGGCTCTGGGGCCAACGTCCTGACTTTC. As protein: CATHGSGANVLTF.

This rearrangement joins TRBV5-1 to TRBJ1-6; D perhaps matches TRBD1 (5 bases). Germline CDR1 is SGHRS and CDR2 is YFSETQ. Trimming removed 2 bases from V and 13 bases from J, with 16 bases in between. The CDR3 extends over 14 amino acids. CDR3 sequence (DNA): TGCGCCAGCAGCTTAGAGACAGAGGCGTCCCCCCTCCACTTT. Its translation is CASSLETEASPLHF.

The rearrangement joins TRBV27 to TRBJ1-1; possibly TRBD1 for D (5 bases). Germline values: CDR1 MNHEY, CDR2 SMNVEV (reference sequence). The CDR3 runs 14 residues. V was shortened by 6 bases and J by 4 bases, with 15 bases between the two germline ends. The CDR3 region is CASSFLGEGTEAFF. The CDR3 coding sequence is TGTGCCAGCAGCTTCCTGGGGGAGGGCACTGAAGCTTTCTTT.

This clonotype was detected a few times. The V and J genes are TRBV5-1 and TRBJ2-6; D gene unclear. The germline CDR1 and CDR2 sequences are SGHRS and YFSETQ. This CDR3 comprises 15 residues. Between the trimmed V and J ends, which lost 3 bases and 2 bases, there was a span of 9 bases. This CDR3 is CASSSPTAGANVLTF. The DNA for the CDR3 is TGCGCCAGCAGCTCCCCGACGGCTGGGGCCAACGTCCTGACTTTC.

The table lists this clonotype with a few counts. The rearrangement joins TRBV10-3 to TRBJ2-3; the D is unclear. Trimming took 6 bases from V and 2 from J, leaving 3 bases between them. The CDR3 sequence is 11 residues long. Germline V gene sequence: CDR1 ENHRY, CDR2 SYGVKD. Here the CDR3 reads CAIRDTDTQYF. The CDR3 region has the DNA TGTGCCATCAGGGACACAGATACGCAGTATTTT.

This chain joins TRBV5-1 and TRBJ2-1; 13 positions match TRBD2. The CDR3 sequence is 19 residues long. J gave up 1 base and V 1 base, and 8 bases lay outside the gene matches. Germline V gene data show CDR1 as SGHRS and CDR2 as YFSETQ. The CDR3 coding sequence is TGCGCCAGCAGCTTGAGAGGACTAGCGGGAGATGGTTCCTACAATGAGCAGTTCTTC. Its translation is CASSLRGLAGDGSYNEQFF.

The gene calls are TRBV6-1 and TRBJ2-7; 13 nucleotides align to TRBD2. The CDR3 is made up of 17 amino acids. Germline V gene lookup returns CDR1 MNHNS and CDR2 SASEGT. The J segment lost 2 bases and the V segment lost 6 bases, leaving 10 bases of the junction unmatched. CDR3 protein: CASRKTSGRLNPYEQYF. CDR3 DNA sequence: TGTGCCAGCAGAAAGACTAGCGGGAGGCTCAACCCCTACGAGCAGTACTTC.

The chain employs TRBV5-1 and TRBJ2-1; 7 bases align to TRBD2. V was clipped by 7 bases and J by 0 bases; unmatched bases: 4. CDR1 is SGHRS and CDR2 is YFSETQ in the germline V gene. The CDR3 covers 14 residues. The CDR3 is CASGPGGSYNEQFF. CDR3 DNA: TGCGCCAGCGGTCCGGGGGGCTCCTACAATGAGCAGTTCTTC. Filled out from reference TRBV5-1 and TRBJ2-1, the complete variable domain reads KAGVTQTPRYLIKTRGQQVTLSCSPISGHRSVSWYQQTPGQGLQFLFEYFSETQRNKGNFPGRFSGRQFSNSRSEMNVSTLELGDSALYLCASGPGGSYNEQFFGPGTRLTVL.

The chain has TRBV6-1 and TRBJ2-7; the D gene is possibly TRBD1 (6 bases). The CDR3 runs 14 residues. The germline V gene has CDR1 MNHNS and CDR2 SASEGT. The V and J ends lost 8 bases and 3 bases respectively, with 17 bases between them. CDR3 sequence (DNA): TGTGCCAGCCGCATCGGGTTAGGGGGCTACGAGCAGTACTTC. Translated, it gives CASRIGLGGYEQYF.

In DNA, the CDR3 is TGCGCCAGCAGCCAAGACATACAGGGTTCCGAGCAGTACTTC. This encodes CASSQDIQGSEQYF. The chain joins TRBV4-3 to TRBJ2-7; D may be TRBD1 (6 bases). This CDR3 is built from 14 residues. Between the trimmed V and J ends, which lost 0 bases and 6 bases, there was a span of 12 bases. The germline CDR1 and CDR2 sequences are LGHNA and YSLEER.

The gene calls are TRBV7-6 and TRBJ2-1; maybe TRBD2 (5 bases). V was clipped by 4 bases and J by 5 bases, with 9 bases between them. The CDR3 covers 13 residues. The V gene's germline CDR1 is SGHVS and CDR2 FNYEAQ. The CDR3 nucleotides are TGTGCCAGCAGCTGGACGGGGAACAATGAGCAGTTCTTC. It translates to CASSWTGNNEQFF.

This clonotype occurred a few times. The chain uses TRBV29-1 and TRBJ2-2, with D hard to call. The CDR3 spans 13 residues. V was trimmed by 2 bases and J by 1 base, leaving 5 bases between them. Germline-derived CDR1 and CDR2 are SQVTM and ANQGSEA. The CDR3 nucleotides are TGCAGCGTTGAAAAGATGAACACCGGGGAGCTGTTTTTT. Protein sequence: CSVEKMNTGELFF.

The sample holds a few counts of this clonotype. The chain links TRBV29-1 to TRBJ2-7; 7 bases map to TRBD2. V trimming: 6 bases; J trimming: 0 bases; junction bases outside the gene matches: 5. CDR3 length: 13 amino acids. Germline V gives CDR1 SQVTM, CDR2 ANQGSEA. The CDR3 coding sequence is TGCAGCGTGGCAGCGGGGTTCTCCTACGAGCAGTACTTC. This encodes CSVAAGFSYEQYF.

Concerning this clonotype itself: The junction shows a germline mismatch at one end, possibly a read error. V is TRBV5-1 and J is TRBJ2-7; TRBD2 is a possible D gene (5 bases). The CDR3 totals 14 residues. CDR1 SGHRS and CDR2 YFSETQ come from the germline V gene. DNA for the CDR3: TGCGCCAGCACCCCCCAGTGGCAGTCCTCGGGGTTGAGCTTC. Translation gives CASTPQWQSSGLSF.

The chain employs TRBV7-9 and TRBJ2-1; 12 bases map to TRBD2. The CDR3 has 15 residues. The V and J ends lost 5 bases and 5 bases, in that order; junction bases with no gene match: 4. Germline assignment: CDR1 SEHNR and CDR2 FQNEAQ (reference sequence). The CDR3 region is CASSARTSGNNEQFF. The CDR3 DNA is TGTGCCAGCAGCGCGCGGACTAGCGGGAACAATGAGCAGTTCTTC.

This clonotype was observed a handful of times. J is TRBJ2-3 and V is TRBV5-5; no reliable D call. This CDR3 spans 14 amino acids. V lost 0 bases, J lost 2 bases, and 7 bases lay in between. Germline CDR1 reads SGHKS; CDR2 reads YYEKEE (reference sequence). For the CDR3, the DNA is TGTGCCAGCAGCTTGGAGCTCTTCACAGATACGCAGTATTTT. Translation: CASSLELFTDTQYF. Full variable domain (outside the CDR3, taken from reference TRBV5-5 and TRBJ2-3): DAGVTQSPTHLIKTRGQQVTLRCSPISGHKSVSWYQQVLGQGPQFIFQYYEKEERGRGNFPDRFSARQFPNYSSELNVNALLLGDSALYLCASSLELFTDTQYFGPGTRLTVL.

This clonotype was seen a handful of times. The chain employs TRBV10-3 and TRBJ1-5, with TRBD1 as a possible D gene (5 bases). The CDR3 runs to 13 residues. Germline V gene sequence: CDR1 ENHRY, CDR2 SYGVKD. Trimming left V 6 bases short and J 1 base short, with 7 bases between. The CDR3 DNA reads as TGTGCCATCAGGGGGGAGAGCAATCAGCCCCAGCATTTT. Protein product: CAIRGESNQPQHF.

This clonotype came up a few times. This chain uses TRBV7-9 with TRBJ1-1; no firm D call. CDR1 and CDR2 (germline): SEHNR, FQNEAQ (reference sequence). The CDR3 has 14 amino acids. V shed 1 base and J shed 0 bases, with 6 bases lying between them. The CDR3: CASSLVRLNTEAFF. CDR3 nucleotides: TGTGCCAGCAGCTTAGTCCGCTTGAACACTGAAGCTTTCTTT.

CDR3 sequence reads: CASSQEAIGWVGTDTQYF. For the CDR3, the DNA is TGTGCCAGCAGCCAAGAGGCGATCGGCTGGGTTGGCACAGATACGCAGTATTTT. The J gene is TRBJ2-3, the V gene TRBV3-1, with unresolved D. V shed 0 bases and J shed 1 base, with 17 bases lying between them. The CDR3 loop spans 18 amino acids. CDR1 LGHDT and CDR2 YNNKEL come from the germline V gene (reference sequence).

The chain joins TRBV7-2 to TRBJ2-7; TRBD2 agrees at 11 bases. The CDR3 is 15 residues long. CDR1 is SGHTA and CDR2 is FQGNSA in the germline V gene. V shed 4 bases, J shed 0 bases, and the junction held 2 bases outside the gene matches. The CDR3 protein is CASSYLAGGSYEQYF. CDR3 coding DNA: TGTGCCAGCAGCTACCTAGCGGGAGGCTCCTACGAGCAGTACTTC.

This clonotype was detected many times. V usage is TRBV12-3 or TRBV12-4 and J usage is TRBJ2-7, with 12 nucleotides matching TRBD2. V gave up 5 bases and J gave up 7 bases; unmatched junction bases: 6. This CDR3 has 14 residues. CDR3 in amino acids: CASSLTGTSGEQYF. The CDR3 DNA sequence: TGTGCCAGCAGTCTAACCGGGACTAGCGGGGAGCAGTACTTC.

This clonotype was counted only a few times. The chain couples TRBV28 to TRBJ2-7, with TRBD1 matching over 7 bases. Germline V lookup: CDR1 MDHEN, CDR2 SYDVKM. The CDR3 is made up of 13 amino acids. Trimming at V came to 9 bases and at J to 1 base, leaving 6 bases not matched to a gene. CDR3 coding DNA: TGTGCCAGTGGGGGACAGCCATCCTACGAGCAGTACTTC. This codes for CASGGQPSYEQYF.